The present T cell receptor (beta chain) was sequenced within a study of response to subunit inactivated influenza vaccine. The CDR3 totals 12 residues. The germline CDR1 and CDR2 sequences are SGHRS and YFSETQ. The V and J ends lost 5 bases and 2 bases respectively, with 7 bases between them. TCRdb used MiXCR to reprocess the RT-PCR reads, holding one entry per CDR3 protein. Here the sample spans hundreds of thousands of distinct CDR3 sequences, 12% being singletons. The TCR comes from a man in his forties or fifties who received an inactivated influenza vaccine. This material consisted of PBMCs from blood, taken on the day of vaccination. The rearrangement uses TRBV5-1 and TRBJ1-2; D uncertain. The CDR3 DNA reads as TGCGCCAGCAGACCCACCAACTATGGCTACACCTTC. As protein: CASRPTNYGYTF.